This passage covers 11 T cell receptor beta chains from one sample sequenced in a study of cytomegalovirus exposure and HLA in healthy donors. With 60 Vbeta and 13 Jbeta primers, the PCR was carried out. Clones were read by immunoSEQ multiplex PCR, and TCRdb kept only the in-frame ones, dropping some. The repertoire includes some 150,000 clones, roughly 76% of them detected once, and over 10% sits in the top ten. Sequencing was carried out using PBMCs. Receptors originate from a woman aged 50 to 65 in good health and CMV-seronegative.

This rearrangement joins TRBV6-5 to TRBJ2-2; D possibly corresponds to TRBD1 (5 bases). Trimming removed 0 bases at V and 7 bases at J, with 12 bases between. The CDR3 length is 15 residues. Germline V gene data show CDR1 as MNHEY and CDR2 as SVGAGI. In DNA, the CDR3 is TGTGCCAGCAGTTACTCGATCAGGGCTAACGGGGAGCTGTTTTTT. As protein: CASSYSIRANGELFF.

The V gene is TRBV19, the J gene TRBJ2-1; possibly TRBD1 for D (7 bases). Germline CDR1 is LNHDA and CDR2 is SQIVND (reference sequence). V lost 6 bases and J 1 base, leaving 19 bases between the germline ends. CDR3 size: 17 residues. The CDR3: CASRPGGAGGSYNEQFF. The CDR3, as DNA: TGTGCCAGTAGGCCAGGAGGGGCAGGGGGATCCTACAATGAGCAGTTCTTC.

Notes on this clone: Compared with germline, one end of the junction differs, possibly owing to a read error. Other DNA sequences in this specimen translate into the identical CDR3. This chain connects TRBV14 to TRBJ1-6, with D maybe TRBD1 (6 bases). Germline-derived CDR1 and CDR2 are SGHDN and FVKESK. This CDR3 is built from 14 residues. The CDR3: CASSPGQMYSPLHF. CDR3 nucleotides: TGTGCCAGCAGCCCCGGACAGATGTATTCCCCCCTCCACTTT.

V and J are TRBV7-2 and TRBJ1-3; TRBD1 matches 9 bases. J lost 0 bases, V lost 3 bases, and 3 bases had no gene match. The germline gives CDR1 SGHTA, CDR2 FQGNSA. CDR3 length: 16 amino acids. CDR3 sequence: CASSFGTGFSGNTIYF. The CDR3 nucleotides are TGTGCCAGCAGCTTCGGGACAGGGTTCTCTGGAAACACCATATATTTT.

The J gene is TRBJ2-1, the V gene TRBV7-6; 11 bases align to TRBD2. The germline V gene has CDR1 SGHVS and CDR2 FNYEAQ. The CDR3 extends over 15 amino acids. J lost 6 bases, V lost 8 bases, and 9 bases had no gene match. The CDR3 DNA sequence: TGTGCCAGCTGGCAACTAGCGGGAGTCCCCAATGAGCAGTTCTTC. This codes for CASWQLAGVPNEQFF.

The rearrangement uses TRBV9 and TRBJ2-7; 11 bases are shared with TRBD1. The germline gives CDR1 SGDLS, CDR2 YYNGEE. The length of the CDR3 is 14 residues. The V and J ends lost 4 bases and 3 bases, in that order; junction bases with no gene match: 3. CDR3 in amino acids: CASSRGQGDYEQYF. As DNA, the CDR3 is TGTGCCAGCAGCCGGGGACAGGGGGACTACGAGCAGTACTTC. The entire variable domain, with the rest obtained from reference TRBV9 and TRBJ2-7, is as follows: DSGVTQTPKHLITATGQRVTLRCSPRSGDLSVYWYQQSLDQGLQFLIQYYNGEERAKGNILERFSAQQFPDLHSELNLSSLELGDSALYFCASSRGQGDYEQYFGPGTRLTVT.

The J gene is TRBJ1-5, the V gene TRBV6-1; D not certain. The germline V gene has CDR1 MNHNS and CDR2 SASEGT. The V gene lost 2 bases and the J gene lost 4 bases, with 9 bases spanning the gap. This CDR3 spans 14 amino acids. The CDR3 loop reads CASSETHLNQPQHF. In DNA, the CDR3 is TGTGCCAGCAGTGAAACCCACCTAAATCAGCCCCAGCATTTT.

The CDR3 spells CASSKDRNEQYF. CDR3 in DNA: TGTGCCAGCAGTAAGGACAGGAACGAGCAGTACTTC. The rearrangement links TRBV6-1 to TRBJ2-7, with 7 bases matching TRBD1. CDR1 is MNHNS, CDR2 SASEGT, per germline. The junction had 3 bases not matched to a gene; V was cut back by 5 bases and J by 5 bases. The CDR3 is made up of 12 amino acids.

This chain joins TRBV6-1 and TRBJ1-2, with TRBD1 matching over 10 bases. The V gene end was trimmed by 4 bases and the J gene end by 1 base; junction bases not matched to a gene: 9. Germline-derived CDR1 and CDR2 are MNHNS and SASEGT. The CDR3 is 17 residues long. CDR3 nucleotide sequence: TGTGCCAGCAGTGGACCGACATGGGACAGGGGTAACTATGGCTACACCTTC. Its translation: CASSGPTWDRGNYGYTF.

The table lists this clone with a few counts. The CDR3 DNA follows: TGTGCCAGCTCAGTAGCGGTTTCCTACAATGAGCAGTTCTTC. The encoded protein is CASSVAVSYNEQFF. The chain links TRBV18 to TRBJ2-1; a possible D gene is TRBD2 (6 bases). The V end lost 5 bases, the J end lost 1 base, and 9 bases lay between the germline ends. The germline CDR1 and CDR2 sequences are KGHSH and LQKENI. The CDR3 has 14 amino acids.

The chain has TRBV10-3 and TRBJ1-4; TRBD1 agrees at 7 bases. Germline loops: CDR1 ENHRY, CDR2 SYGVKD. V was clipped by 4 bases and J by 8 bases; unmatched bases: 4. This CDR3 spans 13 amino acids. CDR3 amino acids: CAISAGGREKLFF. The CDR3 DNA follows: TGTGCCATCAGTGCAGGGGGTAGGGAAAAACTGTTTTTT.